The 14 T cell receptor beta chains listed next were all sequenced from one sample in a study of T cell repertoires in cytomegalovirus infection. TCRdb re-derived calls from the reads in MiXCR, one entry per CDR3 protein. The table lists about 490,000 distinct CDR3 sequences, roughly 29% of them singletons, with approximately 13% in the top ten. The sequencing input was PBMCs. These receptors all stem from a human donor in good health (CMV status not recorded). Some clones in this sample may be carry-over from other donors' samples.

This clonotype was picked up a small number of times. J is TRBJ1-2 and V is TRBV7-2, with no clear D. V gave up 7 bases and J gave up 14 bases, with 23 bases separating them. Germline CDR1 SGHTA, CDR2 FQGNSA. This CDR3 region has 13 residues. The CDR3 nucleotides read TGTGCCAGCACCCGAACAAGCGCTATGAGGAAGACCTTC. This translates into CASTRTSAMRKTF.

This clonotype was counted between two and nine times. The rearrangement uses TRBV12-5 and TRBJ2-7; either TRBD1 or TRBD2 may fit D (6 bases each). The CDR3 has 13 residues. Germline V gives CDR1 LGHNT, CDR2 FRNRAP. The ends were cut back, 3 bases at V and 3 bases at J, with 9 bases in the middle. CDR3 loop: CASGFGGHYEQYV. DNA of the CDR3: TGTGCTAGTGGTTTTGGGGGGCACTACGAGCAGTACGTC.

This clonotype has a single count. This sequence may be a read error, since a much larger clone differs from it by one base. This chain uses TRBV7-2 with TRBJ1-2; unclear D gene. Trimming shortened V by 0 bases and J by 0 bases, and 8 bases separated the two germline ends. Germline CDR1 SGHTA, CDR2 FQGNSA. The CDR3 consists of 15 residues. This chain's CDR3 is CASSLAGLANYGYTF. CDR3 nucleotide sequence: TGTGCCAGCAGCTTAGCAGGGCTAGCTAACTATGGCTACACCTTC.

The chain couples TRBV7-9 to TRBJ1-1; D unresolved. This CDR3 contains 14 residues. Trimming pared 7 bases from V and 1 base from J, leaving 13 bases between. Germline assignment: CDR1 SEHNR and CDR2 FQNEAQ (reference sequence). The CDR3 DNA reads as TGTGCCAGCACCACTCTGGGGAGGAACACTGAAGCTTTCTTT. Amino acids: CASTTLGRNTEAFF.

CDR3: CSAPDLYNYGYTF. The CDR3, as DNA: TGCAGTGCTCCGGACTTATATAACTATGGCTACACCTTC. J is TRBJ1-2 and V is TRBV20-1; D remains ambiguous. Per the germline V gene, CDR1 is DFQATT and CDR2 is SNEGSKA (reference sequence). The CDR3 runs to 13 residues. V was shortened by 5 bases and J by 1 base, with 11 bases between the two germline ends.

This clonotype was detected only a few times. This rearrangement joins TRBV7-8 to TRBJ1-1, with TRBD1 identical over 11 bases. V was clipped by 2 bases and J by 4 bases; unmatched bases: 15. The CDR3 covers 19 residues. CDR1 and CDR2 (germline): SGHVS, FQNEAQ. The CDR3: CASSLFHLIGGTGGTEAFF. The CDR3 nucleotides read TGTGCCAGCAGCTTATTTCACTTGATTGGCGGGACAGGGGGCACTGAAGCTTTCTTT.

This clonotype was seen more than once but under ten times. V is TRBV6-2 or TRBV6-3 and J is TRBJ2-3; no clear D. This CDR3 is 14 amino acids long. The V gene's germline CDR1 is MNHEY and CDR2 SVGEGT. V shed 7 bases and J shed 0 bases, with 11 bases lying between them. The CDR3, as DNA: TGTGCCAGCATTAAGCAGCAAAGCACAGATACGCAGTATTTT. This sequence encodes CASIKQQSTDTQYF.

The rearrangement uses TRBV2 and TRBJ1-5, with D possibly being TRBD1 (5 bases). V lost 7 bases and J 5 bases, leaving 15 bases between the germline ends. The CDR3 has 14 residues. The germline CDR1 and CDR2 sequences are SNHLY and FYNNEI. This chain's CDR3 is CASKWDGSYQPQHF. The DNA for the CDR3 is TGTGCCAGCAAATGGGACGGATCCTATCAGCCCCAGCATTTT.

This clonotype showed up just a few times. The junction shows a germline mismatch at one end, possibly a read error. This rearrangement joins TRBV7-7 to TRBJ2-1; weak D call: TRBD2 (6 bases). Germline assignment: CDR1 SSHAT and CDR2 FNYEAQ (reference sequence). The CDR3 runs to 13 residues. The DNA of the CDR3 is TGTGCTAGCAGCTTAGCGTCTAGCGATGAGCAGTTCTTC. Encoded protein: CASSLASSDEQFF.

This sequence joins TRBV10-3 and TRBJ1-2; 10 bases align to TRBD1. Trimming at V came to 6 bases and at J to 7 bases, leaving 5 bases not matched to a gene. Germline CDR1 reads ENHRY; CDR2 reads SYGVKD. The CDR3 sequence is 13 residues long. DNA for the CDR3: TGTGCCATCAGAGACGGACAGGGGGTTGGCTACACCTTC. Protein: CAIRDGQGVGYTF.

CDR3 loop: CASSLAGAGSSTDTQYF. In DNA form, the CDR3 reads TGTGCCAGCAGCTTGGCCGGAGCGGGGTCTAGCACAGATACGCAGTATTTT. V and J are TRBV5-4 and TRBJ2-3; 7 bases are a match to TRBD2. The ends lost 0 bases at V and 0 bases at J; junction bases unmatched: 7. The CDR3 length is 17 residues. CDR1 and CDR2 from the germline V gene are SGHNT and YYREEE (reference sequence).

This clonotype was picked up a small number of times. The chain links TRBV4-3 to TRBJ1-4; D uncertain. Germline-derived CDR1 and CDR2 are LGHNA and YSLEER. The CDR3 loop spans 15 amino acids. Deletions cut 1 base from V and 3 bases from J, with 9 bases between. The CDR3, as DNA: TGCGCCAGCAGCCAAGGGAGTGTGGCTAATGAAAAACTGTTTTTT. It specifies CASSQGSVANEKLFF.

The chain is built from TRBV10-3 and TRBJ2-1, with 10 positions matching TRBD2. Germline V lookup: CDR1 ENHRY, CDR2 SYGVKD. This CDR3 spans 13 amino acids. After removal of 8 bases from V and 5 bases from J, the junction contained 3 bases not matched to a gene. The CDR3 DNA follows: TGTGCCATCGGACTAGCGGAGAACAATGAGCAGTTCTTC. As protein: CAIGLAENNEQFF.

J is TRBJ2-1 and V is TRBV3-1, with 12 bases lining up with TRBD2. The CDR3 extends over 16 amino acids. V was clipped by 0 bases and J by 8 bases; unmatched bases: 5. Germline V gene sequence: CDR1 LGHDT, CDR2 YNNKEL (reference sequence). This CDR3 reads CASSQELAGGLDEQFF. The CDR3 DNA reads as TGTGCCAGCAGCCAAGAACTAGCGGGAGGTTTAGATGAGCAGTTCTTC.